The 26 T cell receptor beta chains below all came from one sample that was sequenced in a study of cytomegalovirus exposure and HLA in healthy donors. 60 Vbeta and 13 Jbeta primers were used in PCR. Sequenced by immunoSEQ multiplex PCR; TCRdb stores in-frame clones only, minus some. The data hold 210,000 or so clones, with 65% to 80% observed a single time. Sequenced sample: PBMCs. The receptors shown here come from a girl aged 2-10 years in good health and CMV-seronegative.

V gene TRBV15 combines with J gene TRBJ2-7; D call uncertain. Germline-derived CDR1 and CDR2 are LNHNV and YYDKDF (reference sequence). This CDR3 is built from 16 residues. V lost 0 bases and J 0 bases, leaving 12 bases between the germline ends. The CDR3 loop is CATSRDPGSSSYEQYF. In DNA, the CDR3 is TGTGCCACCAGCAGAGATCCAGGTTCCAGCTCCTACGAGCAGTACTTC.

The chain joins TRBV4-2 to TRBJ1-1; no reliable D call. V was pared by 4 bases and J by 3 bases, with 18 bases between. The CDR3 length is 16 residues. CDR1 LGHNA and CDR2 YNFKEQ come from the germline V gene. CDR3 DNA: TGTGCCAGCAGCCGAGGGCGAACAGAACGATACACTGAAGCTTTCTTT. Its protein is CASSRGRTERYTEAFF.

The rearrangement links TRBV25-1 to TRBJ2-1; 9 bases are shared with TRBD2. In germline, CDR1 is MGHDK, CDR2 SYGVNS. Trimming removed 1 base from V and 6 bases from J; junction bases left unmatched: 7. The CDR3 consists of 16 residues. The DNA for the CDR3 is TGTGCCAGCAGTGAATCTGGCGGGAGGGCCCTCAATGAGCAGTTCTTC. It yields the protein CASSESGGRALNEQFF. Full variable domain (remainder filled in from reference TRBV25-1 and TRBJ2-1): EADIYQTPRYLVIGTGKKITLECSQTMGHDKMYWYQQDPGMELHLIHYSYGVNSTEKGDLSSESTVSRIRTEHFPLTLESARPSHTSQYLCASSESGGRALNEQFFGPGTRLTVL.

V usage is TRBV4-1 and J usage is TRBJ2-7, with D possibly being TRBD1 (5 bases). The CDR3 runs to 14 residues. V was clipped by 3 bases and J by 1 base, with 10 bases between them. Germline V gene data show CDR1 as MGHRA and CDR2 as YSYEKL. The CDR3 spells CASSHDAGSYEQYF. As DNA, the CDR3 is TGCGCCAGCAGCCATGACGCAGGGTCCTACGAGCAGTACTTC.

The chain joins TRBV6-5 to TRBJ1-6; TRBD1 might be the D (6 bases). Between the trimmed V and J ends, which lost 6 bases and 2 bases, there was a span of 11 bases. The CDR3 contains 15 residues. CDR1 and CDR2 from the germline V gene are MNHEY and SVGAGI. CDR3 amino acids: CASREQGTYNSPLHF. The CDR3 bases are TGTGCCAGCAGAGAACAGGGAACCTATAATTCACCCCTCCACTTT.

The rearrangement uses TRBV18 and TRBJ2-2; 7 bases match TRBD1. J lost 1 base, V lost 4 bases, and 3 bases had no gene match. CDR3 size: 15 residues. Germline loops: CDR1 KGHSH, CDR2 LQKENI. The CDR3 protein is CASSQRTGNTGELFF. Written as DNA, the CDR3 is TGTGCCAGCTCACAACGGACAGGGAACACCGGGGAGCTGTTTTTT.

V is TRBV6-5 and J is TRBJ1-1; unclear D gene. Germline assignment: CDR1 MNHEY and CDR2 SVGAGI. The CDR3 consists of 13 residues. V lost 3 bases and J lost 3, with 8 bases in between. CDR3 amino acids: CASSYNRYTEAFF. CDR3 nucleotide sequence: TGTGCCAGCAGTTATAACAGATACACTGAAGCTTTCTTT.

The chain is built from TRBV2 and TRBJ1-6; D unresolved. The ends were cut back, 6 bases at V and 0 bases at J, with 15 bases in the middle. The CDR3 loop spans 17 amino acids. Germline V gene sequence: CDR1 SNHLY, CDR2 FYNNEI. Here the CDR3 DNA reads TGTGCCAGCAGGAAGACCGGAGGGAGCTCCTATAATTCACCCCTCCACTTT. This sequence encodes CASRKTGGSSYNSPLHF. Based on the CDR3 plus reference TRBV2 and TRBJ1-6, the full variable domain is EPEVTQTPSHQVTQMGQEVILRCVPISNHLYFYWYRQILGQKVEFLVSFYNNEISEKSEIFDDQFSVERPDGSNFTLKIRSTKLEDSAMYFCASRKTGGSSYNSPLHFGNGTRLTVT.

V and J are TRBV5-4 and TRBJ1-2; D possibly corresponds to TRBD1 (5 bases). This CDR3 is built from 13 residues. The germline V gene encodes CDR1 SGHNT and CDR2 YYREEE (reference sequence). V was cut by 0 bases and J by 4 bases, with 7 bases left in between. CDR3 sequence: CASSLEQVYGYTF. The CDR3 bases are TGTGCCAGCAGCTTGGAACAGGTCTATGGCTACACCTTC.

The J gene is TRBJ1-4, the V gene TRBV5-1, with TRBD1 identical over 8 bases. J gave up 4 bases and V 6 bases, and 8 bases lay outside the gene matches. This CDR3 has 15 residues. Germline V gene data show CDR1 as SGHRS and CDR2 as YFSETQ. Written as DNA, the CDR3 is TGCGCCAGCAACAGAGGGACAGGTTATAATGAAAAACTGTTTTTT. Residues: CASNRGTGYNEKLFF.

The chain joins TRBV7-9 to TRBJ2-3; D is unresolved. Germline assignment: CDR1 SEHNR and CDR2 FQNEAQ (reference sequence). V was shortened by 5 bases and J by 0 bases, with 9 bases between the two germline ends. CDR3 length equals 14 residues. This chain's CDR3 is CASSQLLSTDTQYF. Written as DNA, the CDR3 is TGTGCCAGCAGCCAACTACTCAGCACAGATACGCAGTATTTT.

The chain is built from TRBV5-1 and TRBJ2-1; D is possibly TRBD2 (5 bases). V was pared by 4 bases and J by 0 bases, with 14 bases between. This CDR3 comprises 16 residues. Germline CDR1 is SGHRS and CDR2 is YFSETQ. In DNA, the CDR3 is TGCGCCAGCAGCCCCCAGAGTAGCGTCTCCTACAATGAGCAGTTCTTC. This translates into CASSPQSSVSYNEQFF. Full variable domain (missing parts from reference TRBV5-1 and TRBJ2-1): KAGVTQTPRYLIKTRGQQVTLSCSPISGHRSVSWYQQTPGQGLQFLFEYFSETQRNKGNFPGRFSGRQFSNSRSEMNVSTLELGDSALYLCASSPQSSVSYNEQFFGPGTRLTVL.

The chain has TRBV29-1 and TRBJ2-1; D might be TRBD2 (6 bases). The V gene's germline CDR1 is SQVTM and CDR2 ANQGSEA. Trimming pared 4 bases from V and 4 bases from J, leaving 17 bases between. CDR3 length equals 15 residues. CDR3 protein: CSVVPGGMTYNEQFF. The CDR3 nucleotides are TGCAGCGTTGTTCCTGGCGGGATGACGTACAATGAGCAGTTCTTC.

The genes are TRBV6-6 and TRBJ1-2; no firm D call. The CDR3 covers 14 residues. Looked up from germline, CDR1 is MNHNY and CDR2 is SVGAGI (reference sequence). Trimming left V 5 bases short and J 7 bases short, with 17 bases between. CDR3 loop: CASSPQEIIFGYTF. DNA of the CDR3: TGTGCCAGCAGTCCCCAGGAAATTATTTTTGGCTACACCTTC.

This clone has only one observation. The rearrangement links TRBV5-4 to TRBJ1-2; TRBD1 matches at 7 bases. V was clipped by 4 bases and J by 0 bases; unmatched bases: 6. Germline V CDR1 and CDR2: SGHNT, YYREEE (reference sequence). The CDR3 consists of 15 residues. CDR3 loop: CASSPDRTANYGYTF. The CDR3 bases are TGTGCCAGCAGCCCGGACAGGACTGCTAACTATGGCTACACCTTC.

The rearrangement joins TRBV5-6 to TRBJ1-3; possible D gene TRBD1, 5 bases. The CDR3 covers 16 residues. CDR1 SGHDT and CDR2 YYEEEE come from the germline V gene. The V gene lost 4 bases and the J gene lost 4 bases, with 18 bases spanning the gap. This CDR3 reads CASSPYRAGSGNTIYF. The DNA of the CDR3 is TGTGCCAGCAGCCCCTACCGGGCAGGGTCCGGAAACACCATATATTTT.

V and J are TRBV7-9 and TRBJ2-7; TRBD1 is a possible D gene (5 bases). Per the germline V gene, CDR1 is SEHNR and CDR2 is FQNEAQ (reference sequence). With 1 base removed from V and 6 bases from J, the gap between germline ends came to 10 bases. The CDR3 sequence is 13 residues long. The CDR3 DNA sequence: TGTGCCAGCAGCTTAGAAAGGGGTCTCGAGCAGTACTTC. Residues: CASSLERGLEQYF.

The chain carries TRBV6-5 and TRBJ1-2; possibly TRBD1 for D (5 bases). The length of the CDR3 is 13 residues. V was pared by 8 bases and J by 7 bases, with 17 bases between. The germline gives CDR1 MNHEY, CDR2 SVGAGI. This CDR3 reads CASRAGGRGGYTF. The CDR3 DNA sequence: TGTGCCAGCCGAGCGGGGGGGAGAGGTGGCTACACCTTC.

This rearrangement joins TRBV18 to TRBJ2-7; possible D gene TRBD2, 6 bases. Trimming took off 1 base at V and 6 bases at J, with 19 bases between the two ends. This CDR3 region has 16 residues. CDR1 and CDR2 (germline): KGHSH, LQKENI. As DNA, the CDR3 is TGTGCCAGCTCACCACGGAGCGGGTGGACGCTAAGCGAGCAGTACTTC. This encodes CASSPRSGWTLSEQYF. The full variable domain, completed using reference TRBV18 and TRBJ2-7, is NAGVMQNPRHLVRRRGQEARLRCSPMKGHSHVYWYRQLPEEGLKFMVYLQKENIIDESGMPKERFSAEFPKEGPSILRIQQVVRGDSAAYFCASSPRSGWTLSEQYFGPGTRLTVT.

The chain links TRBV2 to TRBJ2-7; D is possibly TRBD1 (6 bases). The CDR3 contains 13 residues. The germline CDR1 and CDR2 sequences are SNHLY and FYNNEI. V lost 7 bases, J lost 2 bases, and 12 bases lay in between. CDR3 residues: CASTGQLAYEQYF. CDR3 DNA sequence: TGTGCCAGCACCGGACAGTTAGCCTACGAGCAGTACTTC. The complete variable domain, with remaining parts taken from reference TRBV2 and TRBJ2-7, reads EPEVTQTPSHQVTQMGQEVILRCVPISNHLYFYWYRQILGQKVEFLVSFYNNEISEKSEIFDDQFSVERPDGSNFTLKIRSTKLEDSAMYFCASTGQLAYEQYFGPGTRLTVT.

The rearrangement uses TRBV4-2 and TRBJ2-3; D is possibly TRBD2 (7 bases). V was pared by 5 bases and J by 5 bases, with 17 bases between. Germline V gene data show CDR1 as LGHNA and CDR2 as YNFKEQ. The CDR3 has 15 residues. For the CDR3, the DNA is TGTGCCAGCAGCGCTGCCGGGGGGCAGGAAGATACGCAGTATTTT. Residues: CASSAAGGQEDTQYF.

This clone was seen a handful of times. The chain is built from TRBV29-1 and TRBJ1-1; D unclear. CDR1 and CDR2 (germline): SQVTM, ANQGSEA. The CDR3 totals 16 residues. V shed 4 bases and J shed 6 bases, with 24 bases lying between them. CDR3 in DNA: TGCAGCGTTGTCGGGGTTGAGGGCAGTCTCACCCCTGAAGCTTTCTTT. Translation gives CSVVGVEGSLTPEAFF. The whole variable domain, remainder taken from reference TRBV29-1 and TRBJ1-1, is SAVISQKPSRDICQRGTSLTIQCQVDSQVTMMFWYRQQPGQSLTLIATANQGSEATYESGFVIDKFPISRPNLTFSTLTVSNMSPEDSSIYLCSVVGVEGSLTPEAFFGQGTRLTVV.

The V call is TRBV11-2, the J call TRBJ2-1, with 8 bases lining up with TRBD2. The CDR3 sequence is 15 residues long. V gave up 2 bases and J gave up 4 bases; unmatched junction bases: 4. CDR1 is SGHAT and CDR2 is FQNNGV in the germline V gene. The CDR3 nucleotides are TGTGCCAGCAGCTTACGTCCTAGCGGGTACAATGAGCAGTTCTTC. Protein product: CASSLRPSGYNEQFF.

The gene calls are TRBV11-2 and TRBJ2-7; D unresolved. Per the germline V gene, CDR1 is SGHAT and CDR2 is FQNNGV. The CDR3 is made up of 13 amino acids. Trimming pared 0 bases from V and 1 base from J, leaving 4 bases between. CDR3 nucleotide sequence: TGTGCCAGCAGCTTAGACCGTTCCTACGAGCAGTACTTC. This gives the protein CASSLDRSYEQYF.

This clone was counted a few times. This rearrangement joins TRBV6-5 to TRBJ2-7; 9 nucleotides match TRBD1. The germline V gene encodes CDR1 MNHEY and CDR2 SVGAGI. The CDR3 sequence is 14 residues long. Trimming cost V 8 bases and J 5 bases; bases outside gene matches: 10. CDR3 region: CASGPRDRENEQYF. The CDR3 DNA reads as TGTGCCAGCGGACCACGGGACAGGGAGAACGAGCAGTACTTC.

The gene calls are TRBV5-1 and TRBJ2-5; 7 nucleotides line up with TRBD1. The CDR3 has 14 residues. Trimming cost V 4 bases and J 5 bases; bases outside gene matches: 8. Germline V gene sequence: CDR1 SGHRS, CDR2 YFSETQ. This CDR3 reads CASSAQGERETQYF. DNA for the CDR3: TGCGCCAGCAGCGCGCAGGGGGAAAGGGAGACCCAGTACTTC. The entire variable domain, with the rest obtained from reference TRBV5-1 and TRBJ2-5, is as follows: KAGVTQTPRYLIKTRGQQVTLSCSPISGHRSVSWYQQTPGQGLQFLFEYFSETQRNKGNFPGRFSGRQFSNSRSEMNVSTLELGDSALYLCASSAQGERETQYFGPGTRLLVL.